Listed here are 8 T cell receptor beta chains from one sample, sequenced in a study of blood T cell repertoires in COVID-19. The protocol was immunoSEQ multiplex PCR, while the TCRdb copy is restricted to in-frame clones and leaves out a portion. The data show roughly 200,000 clones, with nearly 90% seen just once and roughly 6.2% held by the top ten. The source material was peripheral blood. The receptors here all came from a woman aged 40 to 55 who had recovered from COVID-19.

V and J are TRBV14 and TRBJ1-1; tentatively, D is TRBD1 (6 bases). Germline V gene sequence: CDR1 SGHDN, CDR2 FVKESK. The V end was cut by 2 bases, the J end by 5 bases, with 9 bases between. The CDR3 loop spans 13 amino acids. The CDR3 sequence: CASSQTQGTEAFF. For the CDR3, the DNA is TGTGCCAGCAGCCAAACCCAGGGGACTGAAGCTTTCTTT.

The rearrangement joins TRBV9 to TRBJ2-1, with 7 bases fitting TRBD1. There are 12 residues in the CDR3. Germline-derived CDR1 and CDR2 are SGDLS and YYNGEE. J lost 9 bases, V lost 2 bases, and 2 bases had no gene match. CDR3 DNA sequence: TGTGCCAGCAGCGTCCACAGGGGTGAGCAGTTCTTC. It encodes CASSVHRGEQFF.

This chain connects TRBV5-4 to TRBJ1-6, with 11 positions matching TRBD1. The ends lost 4 bases at V and 1 base at J; junction bases unmatched: 4. The CDR3 runs 17 residues. The germline V gene encodes CDR1 SGHNT and CDR2 YYREEE (reference sequence). CDR3 in amino acids: CASSAGDRGSYNSPLHF. The CDR3 bases are TGTGCCAGCAGCGCCGGGGACAGGGGGTCCTATAATTCACCCCTCCACTTT. The whole variable domain, filled in from reference TRBV5-4 and TRBJ1-6, reads ETGVTQSPTHLIKTRGQQVTLRCSSQSGHNTVSWYQQALGQGPQFIFQYYREEENGRGNFPPRFSGLQFPNYSSELNVNALELDDSALYLCASSAGDRGSYNSPLHFGNGTRLTVT.

This sequence joins TRBV11-3 and TRBJ2-5; 14 bases line up with TRBD2. V was pared by 4 bases and J by 5 bases, with 9 bases of the junction left unmatched. The CDR3 extends over 17 amino acids. Germline V gives CDR1 SGHNT, CDR2 YENEEA. In DNA form, the CDR3 reads TGTGCCAGCAGCTCCGGTACGGGACTAGCGGGAGCGGAGACCCAGTACTTC. It codes for CASSSGTGLAGAETQYF. The variable domain in full, with the rest retrieved from reference TRBV11-3 and TRBJ2-5, is EAGVVQSPRYKIIEKKQPVAFWCNPISGHNTLYWYLQNLGQGPELLIRYENEEAVDDSQLPKDRFSAERLKGVDSTLKIQPAELGDSAVYLCASSSGTGLAGAETQYFGPGTRLLVL.

This chain joins TRBV2 and TRBJ2-1, with D perhaps matching TRBD1 (6 bases). The CDR3 contains 14 residues. CDR1 and CDR2 from the germline V gene are SNHLY and FYNNEI. V was cut by 6 bases and J by 5 bases, with 14 bases left in between. The CDR3 nucleotides are TGTGCCAGCAGCGGGATTGACAGGAACAATGAGCAGTTCTTC. Translated, it gives CASSGIDRNNEQFF.

This chain joins TRBV28 and TRBJ1-2; the match to TRBD1 covers 11 bases. V shed 5 bases, J shed 4 bases, and the junction held 6 bases outside the gene matches. Germline lookup yields CDR1 MDHEN and CDR2 SYDVKM. This CDR3 contains 15 residues. CDR3 bases: TGTGCCAGCAGTAAGGACAGGGGGCTAATCTATGGCTACACCTTC. Encoded protein: CASSKDRGLIYGYTF.

This clone has only a few counts. The rearrangement links TRBV18 to TRBJ1-4; no firm D call. The CDR3 spans 15 residues. V lost 1 base to trimming and J lost 6 bases, with 12 bases between them. CDR1 is KGHSH, CDR2 LQKENI, per germline. The CDR3 sequence: CASSPQEPGDEKLFF. CDR3 nucleotides: TGTGCCAGCTCACCACAGGAACCGGGTGATGAAAAACTGTTTTTT.

The V and J genes are TRBV6-5 and TRBJ1-1; a possible D gene is TRBD1 (5 bases). CDR1 and CDR2 (germline): MNHEY, SVGAGI. The CDR3 extends over 16 amino acids. Deletions cut 2 bases from V and 5 bases from J, with 18 bases between. CDR3 residues: CASSYSVGQGGTEAFF. For the CDR3, the DNA is TGTGCCAGCAGTTACAGCGTCGGGCAGGGTGGGACTGAAGCTTTCTTT.